These 32 T cell receptor beta chains were all obtained from the same sample, sequenced in a study of T cells in Graves' hyperthyroidism and ophthalmopathy. TCR beta CDR3 region amplification was performed from RNA transcripts. Using the HTBI primer set, a first-round RT-PCR was run on the TCR CDR3. TCRdb redid the calling of the multiplex PCR reads with MiXCR, one entry per CDR3 protein. The table has more than 500,000 distinct CDR3 sequences, about 14% seen once. Sample: blood. The receptors were gathered from a woman in her forties with Graves' ophthalmopathy.

The chain carries TRBV28 and TRBJ1-1; TRBD1 aligns across 9 bases. CDR3 length equals 15 residues. Per the germline V gene, CDR1 is MDHEN and CDR2 is SYDVKM. V was pared by 6 bases and J by 6 bases, with 11 bases of the junction left unmatched. The CDR3: CASRTAGQGQPEAFF. The CDR3 region has the DNA TGTGCCAGCAGGACGGCGGGACAGGGACAACCTGAAGCTTTCTTT.

The sample holds many counts of this clonotype. The V gene is TRBV5-1, the J gene TRBJ1-3; 8 bases map to TRBD1. The CDR3 totals 16 residues. V shed 3 bases and J 3 bases; nucleotides not matched to a gene: 8. Germline V CDR1 and CDR2: SGHRS, YFSETQ. The CDR3 protein is CASSSLGTGGGNTIYF. CDR3 DNA sequence: TGCGCCAGCAGCTCGCTCGGGACAGGCGGTGGAAACACCATATATTTT.

This clonotype was seen more than once but under ten times. The CDR3 DNA is TGTGCCAGCAGCCAAATTCGACTAGGAAAGACCTACGAGCAGTACTTC. Protein sequence: CASSQIRLGKTYEQYF. This chain joins TRBV14 and TRBJ2-7; tentatively, D is TRBD2 (6 bases). CDR1 SGHDN and CDR2 FVKESK come from the germline V gene. This CDR3 spans 16 amino acids. The germline V and J ends were trimmed by 2 bases and 2 bases, with 16 bases remaining between them. The full variable domain, completed using reference TRBV14 and TRBJ2-7, is EAGVTQFPSHSVIEKGQTVTLRCDPISGHDNLYWYRRVMGKEIKFLLHFVKESKQDESGMPNNRFLAERTGGTYSTLKVQPAELEDSGVYFCASSQIRLGKTYEQYFGPGTRLTVT.

This clonotype has ten or more counts. The genes are TRBV3-1 and TRBJ1-2, with TRBD1 matching over 8 bases. Germline CDR1 reads LGHDT; CDR2 reads YNNKEL (reference sequence). The V gene end was trimmed by 3 bases and the J gene end by 5 bases; junction bases not matched to a gene: 8. The CDR3 is 15 residues long. CDR3 DNA sequence: TGTGCCAGCAGCCATTCGGACAGGGCTAGATATGGCTACACCTTC. Its protein product is CASSHSDRARYGYTF.

In its sample, this clonotype was seen many times. This chain links TRBV12-3 or TRBV12-4 with TRBJ2-7, with a possible D match to TRBD2 (7 bases). The V end lost 8 bases, the J end lost 3 bases, and 11 bases lay between the germline ends. CDR3 length: 12 amino acids. CDR3 DNA: TGTGCCAGCGGAGGGGGGGGCTACGAGCAGTACTTC. Protein sequence: CASGGGGYEQYF.

This chain connects TRBV7-6 to TRBJ2-5, with 13 bases that match TRBD2. CDR1 and CDR2 from the germline V gene are SGHVS and FNYEAQ. The CDR3 has 18 amino acids. Trimming took 5 bases from V and 4 from J; bases not matched to a gene: 13. As DNA, the CDR3 is TGTGCCAGCAGCAGGAGGACTAGCGGGAGCGAAGGGGGAGAGACCCAGTACTTC. The encoded protein is CASSRRTSGSEGGETQYF.

This clonotype occurred many times. The chain is built from TRBV20-1 and TRBJ2-5; TRBD2 matches at 8 bases. Trimming took 6 bases from V and 5 from J; bases not matched to a gene: 11. The CDR3 runs to 14 residues. Germline values: CDR1 DFQATT, CDR2 SNEGSKA (reference sequence). The CDR3 spells CSAQSGGAGETQYF. The CDR3 DNA is TGCAGTGCGCAATCCGGGGGGGCGGGGGAGACCCAGTACTTC.

This clonotype has a count of ten or more. For the CDR3, the DNA is TGTGCCAGCACCCGAAGCGTCGGGGAGCTGTTTTTT. Protein product: CASTRSVGELFF. The V gene is TRBV7-2, the J gene TRBJ2-2; D gene ambiguous. This CDR3 is 12 amino acids long. CDR1 and CDR2 (germline): SGHTA, FQGNSA. The V gene lost 7 bases and the J gene lost 7 bases, with 10 bases spanning the gap. Variable domain in full (rest from reference TRBV7-2 and TRBJ2-2): GAGVSQSPSNKVTEKGKDVELRCDPISGHTALYWYRQSLGQGLEFLIYFQGNSAPDKSGLPSDRFSAERTGGSVSTLTIQRTQQEDSAVYLCASTRSVGELFFGEGSRLTVL.

In this sample, this clonotype turned up many times. The CDR3 region is CASSYAGHETQYF. Here the CDR3 DNA reads TGTGCCAGCAGTTACGCCGGGCACGAGACCCAGTACTTC. This chain connects TRBV6-5 to TRBJ2-5; no definite D call. CDR1 and CDR2 (germline): MNHEY, SVGAGI. Trimming took off 2 bases at V and 5 bases at J, with 9 bases between the two ends. The CDR3 has 13 amino acids.

In its sample, this clonotype was seen a few times. The chain has TRBV6-1 and TRBJ2-5, with D unresolved. Looked up from germline, CDR1 is MNHNS and CDR2 is SASEGT. Trimming shortened V by 7 bases and J by 3 bases, and 12 bases separated the two germline ends. The CDR3 length is 13 residues. CDR3 amino acids: CASKVGSEETQYF. The CDR3 region has the DNA TGTGCCAGCAAGGTTGGGTCAGAAGAGACCCAGTACTTC.

At least ten counts were recorded for this clonotype. The chain employs TRBV28 and TRBJ2-2; 9 bases are a match to TRBD2. This CDR3 spans 17 amino acids. The V segment lost 6 bases and the J segment 1 base; nucleotides outside the gene matches: 9. From germline, CDR1 is MDHEN and CDR2 SYDVKM. The CDR3 DNA is TGTGCCAGCAGCCGGTCCGGGACTAGCAGGAACACCGGGGAGCTGTTTTTT. Protein sequence: CASSRSGTSRNTGELFF. Looking up the rest from reference TRBV28 and TRBJ2-2 gives the full variable domain: DVKVTQSSRYLVKRTGEKVFLECVQDMDHENMFWYRQDPGLGLRLIYFSYDVKMKEKGDIPEGYSVSREKKERFSLILESASTNQTSMYLCASSRSGTSRNTGELFFGEGSRLTVL.

The rearrangement links TRBV19 to TRBJ1-5; 7 bases match TRBD1. Germline V lookup: CDR1 LNHDA, CDR2 SQIVND (reference sequence). The ends lost 6 bases at V and 0 bases at J; junction bases unmatched: 8. This CDR3 contains 16 residues. CDR3 nucleotide sequence: TGTGCCAGTAGCCGACAGGGTCAGGGTAGCAATCAGCCCCAGCATTTT. Its protein is CASSRQGQGSNQPQHF.

This clonotype was seen at least ten times. This chain connects TRBV12-3 or TRBV12-4 to TRBJ2-7; the D call may be TRBD1 or TRBD2 (6 bases each). Trimming removed 6 bases at V and 0 bases at J, with 15 bases between. The CDR3 has 15 residues. CDR3 in DNA: TGTGCCAGCAGCCGACGGGGGCAGTACTCCTACGAGCAGTACTTC. Translating it yields CASSRRGQYSYEQYF.

This clonotype was recorded many times. This chain joins TRBV7-9 and TRBJ2-7; D not resolved. Germline loops: CDR1 SEHNR, CDR2 FQNEAQ (reference sequence). Trimming took off 2 bases at V and 0 bases at J, with 11 bases between the two ends. This CDR3 contains 15 residues. For the CDR3, the DNA is TGTGCCAGCAGCTTATCCAGGACCCACTCCTACGAGCAGTACTTC. Residues: CASSLSRTHSYEQYF.

A few counts support this clonotype. This rearrangement joins TRBV4-2 to TRBJ1-2, with D possibly matching TRBD1 (6 bases). V shed 4 bases and J shed 2 bases, with 14 bases lying between them. The CDR3 is 15 amino acids. Per germline, CDR1 LGHNA and CDR2 YNFKEQ. CDR3 in DNA: TGTGCCAGCAGCCCGCGGGACATACAAAACTATGGCTACACCTTC. Translation gives CASSPRDIQNYGYTF.

This clonotype was picked up many times. The chain has TRBV14 and TRBJ2-5; the match to TRBD1 covers 7 bases. Germline-derived CDR1 and CDR2 are SGHDN and FVKESK. This CDR3 has 14 residues. Losses at the gene ends were 2 bases for V and 4 bases for J; bases not matched to a gene: 4. CDR3 protein: CASSQLTGRETQYF. Here the CDR3 DNA reads TGTGCCAGCAGCCAACTGACAGGGAGAGAGACCCAGTACTTC.

This clonotype was recorded many times. The genes are TRBV28 and TRBJ1-5, with D perhaps TRBD1 (6 bases). Trimming shortened V by 2 bases and J by 2 bases, and 10 bases separated the two germline ends. The CDR3 totals 15 residues. Germline V lookup: CDR1 MDHEN, CDR2 SYDVKM. For the CDR3, the DNA is TGTGCCAGCAGTTTAAGGGGGGCGGGCAATCAGCCCCAGCATTTT. Translated, it gives CASSLRGAGNQPQHF.

There are many counts of this clonotype. The V gene is TRBV20-1, the J gene TRBJ2-5; 8 bases are shared with TRBD2. J gave up 4 bases and V 6 bases, and 7 bases lay outside the gene matches. The CDR3 sequence is 13 residues long. Germline CDR1 reads DFQATT; CDR2 reads SNEGSKA (reference sequence). Written as DNA, the CDR3 is TGCAGTGCGCGGGGGGACAAACTAGAGACCCAGTACTTC. The encoded protein is CSARGDKLETQYF.

This rearrangement joins TRBV15 to TRBJ1-6; D is unresolved. V dropped 2 bases and J dropped 6 bases, with 17 bases sitting between them. Germline CDR1 reads LNHNV; CDR2 reads YYDKDF (reference sequence). This CDR3 contains 17 residues. Written as DNA, the CDR3 is TGTGCCACCAGCAGATACGAGCCCGGACGGAGTAATTCACCCCTCCACTTT. It specifies CATSRYEPGRSNSPLHF.

In its sample, this clonotype was seen a few times. V usage is TRBV14 and J usage is TRBJ2-3; D might be TRBD1 or TRBD2, each matching 5 bases. The CDR3 sequence is 17 residues long. The V gene's germline CDR1 is SGHDN and CDR2 FVKESK. Trimming took 0 bases from V and 0 from J, leaving 13 bases between them. The CDR3 region has the DNA TGTGCCAGCAGCCAAGATCCCGCAGGGACGAGCACAGATACGCAGTATTTT. The encoded protein is CASSQDPAGTSTDTQYF.

This clonotype was detected a few times. This chain joins TRBV28 and TRBJ1-3, with 10 bases aligning to TRBD1. V lost 5 bases and J lost 2; bases outside the gene matches: 3. This CDR3 has 15 amino acids. CDR1 is MDHEN, CDR2 SYDVKM, per germline. CDR3 in amino acids: CASSTGTGAGNTIYF. The CDR3 region has the DNA TGTGCCAGCAGTACCGGGACAGGGGCTGGAAACACCATATATTTT.

This clonotype occurred a few times. This chain joins TRBV11-3 and TRBJ1-3; D gene ambiguous. CDR3 length: 15 amino acids. Germline loops: CDR1 SGHNT, CDR2 YENEEA. Trimming removed 3 bases at V and 2 bases at J, with 11 bases between. CDR3 in DNA: TGTGCCAGCAGCTTGATTTCATACGCTGGAAACACCATATATTTT. Translation gives CASSLISYAGNTIYF. The variable domain in full, with the rest retrieved from reference TRBV11-3 and TRBJ1-3, is EAGVVQSPRYKIIEKKQPVAFWCNPISGHNTLYWYLQNLGQGPELLIRYENEEAVDDSQLPKDRFSAERLKGVDSTLKIQPAELGDSAVYLCASSLISYAGNTIYFGEGSWLTVV.

This clonotype has a count of ten or more. J is TRBJ2-4 and V is TRBV20-1; D might be TRBD2 (5 bases). Germline V gives CDR1 DFQATT, CDR2 SNEGSKA (reference sequence). This CDR3 spans 15 amino acids. Trimming took 0 bases from V and 0 from J, leaving 9 bases between them. The CDR3 sequence: CSARESRGAKNIQYF. The CDR3 nucleotides read TGCAGTGCTAGAGAGAGTCGGGGAGCCAAAAACATTCAGTACTTC.

The V call is TRBV5-1, the J call TRBJ2-7; no clear D. Germline loops: CDR1 SGHRS, CDR2 YFSETQ. The CDR3 extends over 16 amino acids. Trimming removed 0 bases from V and 2 bases from J, with 15 bases in between. The CDR3 region is CASSLATGSPPYEQYF. The CDR3 bases are TGCGCCAGCAGCTTGGCTACGGGCAGTCCTCCCTACGAGCAGTACTTC.

In its sample, this clonotype was seen many times. The chain joins TRBV28 to TRBJ2-7, with 7 bases that match TRBD1. Germline V gene lookup returns CDR1 MDHEN and CDR2 SYDVKM. CDR3 length: 15 residues. V lost 10 bases to trimming and J lost 5 bases; unmatched junction nucleotides: 17. The CDR3 reads CANRTTRRGGDEQYF. CDR3 in DNA: TGTGCCAACAGAACTACCCGGAGAGGGGGCGACGAGCAGTACTTC.

This clonotype was seen only a few times. V and J are TRBV6-1 and TRBJ2-5; 14 bases are shared with TRBD2. Germline trimming cut 11 bases from V and 7 bases from J; bases unmatched to any gene: 6. Germline V gene lookup returns CDR1 MNHNS and CDR2 SASEGT. This CDR3 is built from 13 residues. The CDR3 loop is CAGTSGSPGTQYF. The CDR3 nucleotides are TGTGCCGGGACTAGCGGGAGCCCCGGGACCCAGTACTTC.

This clonotype has more than one count but fewer than ten. The chain couples TRBV7-9 to TRBJ2-2, with 7 bases aligning to TRBD1. The V gene's germline CDR1 is SEHNR and CDR2 FQNEAQ (reference sequence). V shed 4 bases and J 5 bases; nucleotides not matched to a gene: 7. The CDR3 runs 15 residues. The DNA of the CDR3 is TGTGCCAGCAGCTCCGGGACAGTAGGGACCGGGGAGCTGTTTTTT. It encodes CASSSGTVGTGELFF.

This clonotype showed up many times. In nucleotides, the CDR3 is TGTGCCAGCAGCCGCGACCAGAACACTGAAGCTTTCTTT. Its protein is CASSRDQNTEAFF. V and J are TRBV11-3 and TRBJ1-1; D unclear. Trimming left V 5 bases short and J 1 base short, with 8 bases between. The CDR3 is made up of 13 amino acids. Germline CDR1 is SGHNT and CDR2 is YENEEA.

At least ten counts were recorded for this clonotype. CDR3 sequence reads: CASSFGGTTYEQYF. CDR3 nucleotide sequence: TGTGCCAGCAGCTTTGGGGGGACGACCTACGAGCAGTACTTC. This sequence joins TRBV5-5 and TRBJ2-7; tentative D call: TRBD2 (6 bases). Germline loops: CDR1 SGHKS, CDR2 YYEKEE (reference sequence). The germline V and J ends were trimmed by 2 bases and 2 bases, with 11 bases remaining between them. The CDR3 runs to 14 residues.

This sequence joins TRBV6-2 or TRBV6-3 and TRBJ2-4; 12 positions match TRBD2. This CDR3 spans 14 amino acids. V lost 8 bases to trimming and J lost 7 bases; unmatched junction nucleotides: 6. CDR1 is MNHEY and CDR2 is SVGEGT in the germline V gene. The CDR3 DNA is TGTGCCAGCTGTCTAGCGGGAGGGCGGAACATTCAGTACTTC. It translates to CASCLAGGRNIQYF.

This clonotype was seen a few times. The V and J genes are TRBV11-1 and TRBJ2-7, with 7 nucleotides matching TRBD1. Per germline, CDR1 SGHAT and CDR2 FQDESV (reference sequence). Trimming took 1 base from V and 2 from J; bases not matched to a gene: 8. This CDR3 has 16 residues. The CDR3 loop is CASSLGEGGQTYEQYF. The CDR3 region has the DNA TGTGCCAGCAGCTTAGGGGAAGGGGGACAGACCTACGAGCAGTACTTC.

This clonotype was found many times. The chain has TRBV28 and TRBJ2-5; D remains unclear. Looked up from germline, CDR1 is MDHEN and CDR2 is SYDVKM. Deletions cut 6 bases from V and 5 bases from J, with 10 bases between. This CDR3 comprises 12 residues. The CDR3, as DNA: TGTGCCAGCAGGGTGGTCGGCGAGACCCAGTACTTC. Amino acid sequence: CASRVVGETQYF.